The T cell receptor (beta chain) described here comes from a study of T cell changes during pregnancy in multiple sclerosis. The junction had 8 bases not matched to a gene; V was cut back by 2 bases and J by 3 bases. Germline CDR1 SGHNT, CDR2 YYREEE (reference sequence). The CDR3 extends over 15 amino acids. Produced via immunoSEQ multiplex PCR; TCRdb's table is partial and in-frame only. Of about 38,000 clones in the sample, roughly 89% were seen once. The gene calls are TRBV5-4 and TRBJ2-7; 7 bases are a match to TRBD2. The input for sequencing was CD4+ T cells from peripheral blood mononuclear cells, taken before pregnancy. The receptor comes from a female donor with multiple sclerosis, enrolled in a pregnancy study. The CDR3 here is CASSLRAGSVYEQYF. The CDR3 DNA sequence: TGTGCCAGCAGCTTAAGAGCGGGGTCCGTCTACGAGCAGTACTTC.